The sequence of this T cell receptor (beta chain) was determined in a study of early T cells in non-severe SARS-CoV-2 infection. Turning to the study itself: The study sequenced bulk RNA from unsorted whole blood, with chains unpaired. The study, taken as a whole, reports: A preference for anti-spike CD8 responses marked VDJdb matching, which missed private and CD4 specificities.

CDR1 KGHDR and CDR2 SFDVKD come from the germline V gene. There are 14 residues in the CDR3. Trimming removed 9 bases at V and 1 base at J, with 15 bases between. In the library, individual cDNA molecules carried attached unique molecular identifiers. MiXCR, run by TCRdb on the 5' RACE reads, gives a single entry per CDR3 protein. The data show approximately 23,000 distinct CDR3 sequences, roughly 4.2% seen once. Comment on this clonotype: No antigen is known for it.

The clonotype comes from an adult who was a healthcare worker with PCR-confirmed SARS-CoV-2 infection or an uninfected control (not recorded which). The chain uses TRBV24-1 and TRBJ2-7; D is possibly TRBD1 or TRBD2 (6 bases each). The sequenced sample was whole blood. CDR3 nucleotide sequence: TGTGCCACCGCCGCGGGGACACCATCCTACGAGCAGTACTTC. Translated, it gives CATAAGTPSYEQYF.